This TCR beta chain is drawn from a study of T cells in Graves' hyperthyroidism and ophthalmopathy. The wider study: Peripheral blood draws took place at initial diagnosis, ahead of any treatment.

V was cut by 6 bases and J by 4 bases, with 18 bases left in between. The CDR3 spans 15 residues. Patients were excluded because of uncontrolled infection, other autoimmune disease, pregnancy or lactation. Using RNA transcripts as the source, TCR beta CDR3 regions were amplified. Researchers ran a first-round RT-PCR on the TCR CDR3 using the HTBI primer set. MiXCR was run by TCRdb on the multiplex PCR reads, yielding one entry per CDR3 protein. The sample has some 490,000 distinct CDR3 sequences; 20% to 25% are singletons. This clonotype was counted ten times or more. The V and J genes are TRBV12-3 or TRBV12-4 and TRBJ1-1; D unclear. The sequenced material came from blood. The sequence came from a woman aged 70-85 years with Graves' ophthalmopathy. The chain's CDR3 is CASSPIGVRSTEAFF. CDR3 in DNA: TGTGCCAGCAGCCCAATCGGGGTCAGGAGCACTGAAGCTTTCTTT.